The 25 T cell receptor beta chains below were found in one sample sequenced in a study of T cell responses to AZD1222 COVID-19 vaccine (dated by TCRdb to about 2021). The method behind the library was the immunoSEQ multiplex PCR assay. TCRdb mirrors the immuneACCESS table, restricted to in-frame sequences. Some clones are absent from its copies; in checked studies, under half trace to an unresolved V gene, and the reason for the others is unknown. The sample table shows 150,000 to 200,000 clones, and about nine tenths are seen once. 1% to 1.5% of the sample lies in the top ten. The time point label, as the study defines it: about 28 days (+/-7) after the second vaccine dose. Material: peripheral blood, obtained 28 days after the second AZD1222 dose. The receptors come from an adult who received the AZD1222 COVID-19 vaccine.

V gene TRBV5-1 combines with J gene TRBJ1-4; maybe TRBD1 (6 bases). In germline, CDR1 is SGHRS, CDR2 YFSETQ. The ends were cut back, 3 bases at V and 4 bases at J, with 22 bases in the middle. CDR3 length: 18 residues. CDR3 sequence reads: CASSSITLDRIFNEKLFF. Written as DNA, the CDR3 is TGCGCCAGCAGCTCGATTACCCTAGACAGGATTTTTAATGAAAAACTGTTTTTT.

The table lists this clone with a few counts. The V and J genes are TRBV6-5 and TRBJ2-7; 7 bases are a match to TRBD1. CDR1 is MNHEY and CDR2 is SVGAGI in the germline V gene. Losses at the gene ends were 3 bases for V and 0 bases for J; bases not matched to a gene: 2. CDR3 length: 14 amino acids. CDR3 sequence: CASSYGQASYEQYF. CDR3 DNA: TGTGCCAGCAGTTATGGACAGGCCTCCTACGAGCAGTACTTC.

The V and J genes are TRBV12-3 or TRBV12-4 and TRBJ1-2; D is undetermined. The CDR3 has 12 amino acids. V shed 4 bases and J shed 4 bases, with 7 bases lying between them. CDR3 in amino acids: CASSWAAYGYTF. The CDR3, as DNA: TGTGCCAGCAGTTGGGCCGCCTATGGCTACACCTTC.

This chain uses TRBV5-4 with TRBJ2-3; D is undetermined. The CDR3 length is 15 residues. Germline CDR1 SGHNT, CDR2 YYREEE (reference sequence). Trimming cost V 0 bases and J 5 bases, with 13 bases left between them. CDR3 coding DNA: TGTGCCAGCAGCTTGGGATCCCCGGCCAAAGATACGCAGTATTTT. Protein: CASSLGSPAKDTQYF.

The chain recombines TRBV28 with TRBJ2-7; possible D gene TRBD1, 5 bases. V dropped 6 bases and J dropped 1 base, with 13 bases sitting between them. Germline V lookup: CDR1 MDHEN, CDR2 SYDVKM. The CDR3 length is 14 residues. Here the CDR3 reads CASRGPVASYEQYF. CDR3 nucleotides: TGTGCCAGCAGGGGGCCAGTCGCTTCCTACGAGCAGTACTTC.

V and J are TRBV11-3 and TRBJ2-5, with TRBD2 matching over 9 bases. The germline V gene encodes CDR1 SGHNT and CDR2 YENEEA. The V gene end was trimmed by 3 bases and the J gene end by 3 bases; junction bases not matched to a gene: 5. This CDR3 contains 15 residues. As DNA, the CDR3 is TGTGCCAGCAGCTTGCGGGGGGGTGGCGAAGAGACCCAGTACTTC. Its protein product is CASSLRGGGEETQYF.

This chain uses TRBV2 with TRBJ1-3, with D hard to call. The CDR3 spans 12 residues. CDR1 SNHLY and CDR2 FYNNEI come from the germline V gene. With 3 bases removed from V and 4 bases from J, the gap between germline ends came to 4 bases. CDR3: CASSEAGNTIYF. The CDR3 DNA reads as TGTGCCAGCAGTGAGGCCGGAAACACCATATATTTT.

The chain recombines TRBV18 with TRBJ1-1, with TRBD1 identical over 7 bases. Germline V CDR1 and CDR2: KGHSH, LQKENI. The V segment lost 2 bases and the J segment 10 bases; nucleotides outside the gene matches: 7. The CDR3 runs to 13 residues. The CDR3 sequence: CASSPTDRVRAFF. The CDR3 region has the DNA TGTGCCAGCTCACCAACTGACAGGGTGAGAGCTTTCTTT.

This chain uses TRBV9 with TRBJ1-1; TRBD1 agrees at 9 bases. The germline gives CDR1 SGDLS, CDR2 YYNGEE. V trimming: 3 bases; J trimming: 6 bases; junction bases outside the gene matches: 9. This CDR3 has 15 residues. CDR3 bases: TGTGCCAGCAGCGCTTGGACAGGGGACCCTCCTGAAGCTTTCTTT. It is translated as CASSAWTGDPPEAFF.

V usage is TRBV19 and J usage is TRBJ1-5, with 10 bases aligning to TRBD1. The CDR3 sequence is 15 residues long. With 7 bases clipped from V and 6 bases from J, the junction kept 9 bases outside the gene matches. Germline CDR1 is LNHDA and CDR2 is SQIVND (reference sequence). CDR3 coding DNA: TGTGCCAGTACCCCCATGGACAGGGGGGTTCAGCCCCAGCATTTT. It yields the protein CASTPMDRGVQPQHF.

This chain joins TRBV5-6 and TRBJ2-7; D might be TRBD1 or TRBD2, each matching 5 bases. In germline, CDR1 is SGHDT, CDR2 YYEEEE. V was trimmed by 4 bases and J by 1 base, leaving 12 bases between them. The CDR3 extends over 14 amino acids. As DNA, the CDR3 is TGTGCCAGCAGCCCCGGTGGGGGATCCTACGAGCAGTACTTC. Translating gives CASSPGGGSYEQYF.

The chain has TRBV5-1 and TRBJ2-7; the match to TRBD1 covers 11 bases. Trimming cost V 4 bases and J 3 bases; bases outside gene matches: 12. The CDR3 is made up of 17 amino acids. CDR1 SGHRS and CDR2 YFSETQ come from the germline V gene. This chain's CDR3 is CASSRILGQGVLYEQYF. The CDR3 DNA follows: TGCGCCAGCAGCAGAATCCTGGGACAGGGGGTCCTCTACGAGCAGTACTTC.

The chain uses TRBV5-1 and TRBJ1-1; D may be TRBD1 (5 bases). Germline values: CDR1 SGHRS, CDR2 YFSETQ. V shed 0 bases and J shed 6 bases, with 12 bases lying between them. The CDR3 is 14 residues long. The chain's CDR3 is CASSLALDSSEAFF. The CDR3 DNA sequence: TGCGCCAGCAGCTTGGCCCTAGACAGTTCTGAAGCTTTCTTT.

This sequence joins TRBV2 and TRBJ1-2, with a weak D call TRBD1 (6 bases). The germline V gene has CDR1 SNHLY and CDR2 FYNNEI. V shed 5 bases and J shed 8 bases, with 15 bases lying between them. The CDR3 has 13 amino acids. The chain's CDR3 is CASSRGTLRGYTF. The DNA of the CDR3 is TGTGCCAGCAGTAGGGGGACTCTGCGAGGCTACACCTTC.

This clone appeared once. The rearrangement joins TRBV15 to TRBJ1-2; the D gene is possibly TRBD1 (5 bases). CDR1 and CDR2 from the germline V gene are LNHNV and YYDKDF (reference sequence). V was clipped by 5 bases and J by 4 bases, with 11 bases between them. The CDR3 totals 13 residues. The CDR3 nucleotides are TGTGCCACCAGCCCACCCCAGGGCTATGGCTACACCTTC. This codes for CATSPPQGYGYTF.

The rearrangement uses TRBV6-6 and TRBJ1-5, with D possibly matching TRBD1 (5 bases). Per the germline V gene, CDR1 is MNHNY and CDR2 is SVGAGI (reference sequence). V lost 2 bases and J 2 bases, leaving 13 bases between the germline ends. CDR3 length: 16 amino acids. Here the CDR3 reads CASSYRQGIGNQPQHF. The CDR3 DNA reads as TGTGCCAGCAGTTACCGCCAGGGCATAGGCAATCAGCCCCAGCATTTT.

This clone was seen once. The chain has TRBV11-2 and TRBJ2-2; 9 bases fit TRBD2. Germline CDR1 reads SGHAT; CDR2 reads FQNNGV. J lost 5 bases, V lost 3 bases, and 7 bases had no gene match. The CDR3 spans 16 residues. The DNA of the CDR3 is TGTGCCAGCAGCTTTTCACGAGGACTAGCGACCGGGGAGCTGTTTTTT. Protein: CASSFSRGLATGELFF.

As DNA, the CDR3 is TGCGCCAGCAGCCCTTTCCTAGGGGTGCAGGCAACTAATGAAAAACTGTTTTTT. Its protein product is CASSPFLGVQATNEKLFF. The rearrangement links TRBV5-1 to TRBJ1-4; tentatively, D is TRBD1 (5 bases). Germline CDR1 reads SGHRS; CDR2 reads YFSETQ. This CDR3 comprises 18 residues. Trimming cost V 4 bases and J 0 bases, with 19 bases left between them.

This chain joins TRBV12-3 or TRBV12-4 and TRBJ1-5, with D possibly being TRBD1 (5 bases). The CDR3 length is 13 residues. V lost 6 bases to trimming and J lost 2 bases, with 8 bases between them. CDR3 amino acids: CASSMTGNQPQHF. The DNA for the CDR3 is TGTGCCAGCAGCATGACAGGCAATCAGCCCCAGCATTTT.

This clone was counted once. At one end, the junction sequence differs from germline, possibly due to a read error. The chain is built from TRBV2 and TRBJ2-3; D unresolved. The CDR3 is 13 residues long. Germline V gene data show CDR1 as SNHLY and CDR2 as FYNNEI. This CDR3 reads CASSEEGTDTQYF. CDR3 nucleotide sequence: TGTGCCAGCAGCGAAGAGGGCACAGATACGCAGTATTTT.

The chain employs TRBV18 and TRBJ2-5, with D uncertain. Germline-derived CDR1 and CDR2 are KGHSH and LQKENI. V lost 2 bases, J lost 5 bases, and 12 bases lay in between. CDR3 length: 14 residues. The DNA of the CDR3 is TGTGCCAGCTCACCAGGGCGAGCTCTGGAGACCCAGTACTTC. This codes for CASSPGRALETQYF.

This sequence joins TRBV2 and TRBJ2-3, with 9 bases matching TRBD1. The V and J ends lost 7 bases and 1 base, in that order; junction bases with no gene match: 6. Germline V gene data show CDR1 as SNHLY and CDR2 as FYNNEI. The CDR3 contains 15 residues. The CDR3 nucleotides are TGTGCCAGCAAGTTCAGGACAGGGGGCACAGATACGCAGTATTTT. It is translated as CASKFRTGGTDTQYF.

The rearrangement uses TRBV19 and TRBJ1-4; D gene unclear. The V end lost 3 bases, the J end lost 0 bases, and 8 bases lay between the germline ends. In germline, CDR1 is LNHDA, CDR2 SQIVND (reference sequence). This CDR3 has 15 amino acids. This CDR3 is CASSMGGSTNEKLFF. The DNA for the CDR3 is TGTGCCAGTAGTATGGGCGGATCAACTAATGAAAAACTGTTTTTT.

Here the CDR3 DNA reads TGTGCCACCAGCAAAAACCGAAACGGGTACACAGATACGCAGTATTTT. Encoded protein: CATSKNRNGYTDTQYF. The V and J genes are TRBV15 and TRBJ2-3; D call uncertain. Germline V gene sequence: CDR1 LNHNV, CDR2 YYDKDF (reference sequence). The CDR3 has 16 residues. The V and J ends lost 4 bases and 2 bases respectively, with 16 bases between them. Supplemented by reference TRBV15 and TRBJ2-3, the full variable domain reads DAMVIQNPRYQVTQFGKPVTLSCSQTLNHNVMYWYQQKSSQAPKLLFHYYDKDFNNEADTPDNFQSRRPNTSFCFLDIRSPGLGDTAMYLCATSKNRNGYTDTQYFGPGTRLTVL.

The chain uses TRBV5-6 and TRBJ1-3; no firm D call. The V gene's germline CDR1 is SGHDT and CDR2 YYEEEE. CDR3 length equals 16 residues. Trimming cost V 0 bases and J 0 bases, with 10 bases left between them. The CDR3 DNA follows: TGTGCCAGCAGCTTGGATAGCAATCCCTCTGGAAACACCATATATTTT. It is translated as CASSLDSNPSGNTIYF.